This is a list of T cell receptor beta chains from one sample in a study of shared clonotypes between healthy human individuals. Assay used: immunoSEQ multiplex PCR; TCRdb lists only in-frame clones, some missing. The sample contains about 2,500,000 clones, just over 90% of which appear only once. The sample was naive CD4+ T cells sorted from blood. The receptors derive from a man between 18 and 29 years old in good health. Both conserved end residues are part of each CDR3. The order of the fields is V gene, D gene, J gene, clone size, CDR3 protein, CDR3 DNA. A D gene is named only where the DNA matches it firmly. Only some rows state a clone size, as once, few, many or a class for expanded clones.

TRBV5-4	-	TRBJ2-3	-	CASSSQGPAADTQYF	TGTGCCAGCAGCTCCCAGGGGCCGGCGGCAGATACGCAGTATTTT
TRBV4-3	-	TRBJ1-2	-	CASSQVTGSGYGYTF	TGCGCCAGCAGCCAAGTTACAGGGAGCGGTTACGGCTACACCTTC
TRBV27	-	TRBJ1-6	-	CASSLKPDRRKGPLHF	TGTGCCAGCAGTTTAAAACCAGACAGGCGGAAGGGTCCCCTCCACTTT
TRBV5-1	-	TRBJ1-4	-	CASSLGRAATNEKLFF	TGCGCCAGCAGCTTGGGCCGAGCTGCAACTAATGAAAAACTGTTTTTT
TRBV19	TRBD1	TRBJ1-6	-	CASSRGDSYNSPLHF	TGTGCCAGTAGTAGGGGGGACAGCTATAATTCACCCCTCCACTTT
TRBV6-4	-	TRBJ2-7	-	CASSPPCSVAIGEQYF	TGTGCCAGCAGTCCCCCCTGTTCTGTGGCCATTGGCGAGCAGTACTTC
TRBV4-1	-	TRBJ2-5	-	CASSQMGLYQETQYF	TGCGCCAGCAGCCAGATGGGACTCTACCAAGAGACCCAGTACTTC
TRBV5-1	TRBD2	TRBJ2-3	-	CASSSGGSTDTQYF	TGCGCCAGCAGCTCGGGGGGTAGCACAGATACGCAGTATTTT
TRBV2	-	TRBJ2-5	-	CASRRDSEDQYF	TGTGCCAGCCGCCGGGACTCCGAAGACCAGTACTTC
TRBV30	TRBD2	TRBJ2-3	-	CAWSTASGPTDTQYF	TGTGCCTGGAGTACGGCTAGCGGACCCACAGATACGCAGTATTTT
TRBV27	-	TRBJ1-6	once	CASAKTENYNSPLHF	TGTGCCAGCGCTAAGACAGAAAACTATAATTCACCCCTCCACTTT
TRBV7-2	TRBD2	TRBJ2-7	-	CASSLEPAGGYEQYF	TGTGCCAGCAGCTTAGAACCAGCGGGAGGCTACGAGCAGTACTTC
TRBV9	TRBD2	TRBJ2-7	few	CASSRGLAGGHTVYEQYF	TGTGCCAGCAGCCGTGGACTAGCGGGGGGCCATACCGTCTACGAGCAGTACTTC
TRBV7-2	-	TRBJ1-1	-	CASSLVGGVSTEAFF	TGTGCCAGCAGCTTGGTCGGGGGGGTGAGCACTGAAGCTTTCTTT
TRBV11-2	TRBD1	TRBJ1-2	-	CASSFEQGADGYTF	TGTGCCAGCAGTTTTGAACAGGGGGCAGATGGCTACACCTTC
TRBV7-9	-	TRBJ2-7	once	CASSLSPYEQYF	TGTGCCAGCAGCCTTAGTCCGTACGAGCAGTACTTC
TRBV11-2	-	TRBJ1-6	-	CASSLALDISPLHF	TGTGCCAGCAGCTTAGCCCTCGACATTTCACCCCTCCACTTT
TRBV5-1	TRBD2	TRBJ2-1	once	CASSLATSGGSNNEQFF	TGCGCCAGCAGCTTGGCCACTAGCGGGGGGTCTAACAATGAGCAGTTCTTC
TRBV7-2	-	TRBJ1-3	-	CASSLGPVTSGNTIYF	TGTGCCAGCAGCTTAGGACCAGTGACCTCTGGAAACACCATATATTTT
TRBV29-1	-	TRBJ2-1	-	CSVHSSYNEQFF	TGCAGCGTTCACTCATCCTACAATGAGCAGTTCTTC
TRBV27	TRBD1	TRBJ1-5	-	CASSLAGQGTYSNQPQHF	TGTGCCAGCAGTTTAGCCGGACAGGGAACTTATAGCAATCAGCCCCAGCATTTT
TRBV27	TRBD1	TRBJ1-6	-	CASSLKGGNNSPLHF	TGTGCCAGCAGTTTAAAAGGGGGCAATAATTCACCCCTCCACTTT
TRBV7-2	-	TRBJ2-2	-	CASSLTRVGELFF	TGTGCCAGCAGCTTAACCCGGGTCGGGGAGCTGTTTTTT
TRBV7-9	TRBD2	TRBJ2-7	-	CASSFGQAGGTYEQYF	TGTGCCAGCAGCTTCGGTCAAGCGGGGGGTACCTACGAGCAGTACTTC
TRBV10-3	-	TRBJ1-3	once	CAIRRDTQNTIYF	TGTGCCATCAGGCGGGACACCCAAAACACCATATATTTT
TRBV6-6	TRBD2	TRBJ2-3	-	CASRTSGGILTDTQYF	TGTGCCAGCAGGACTAGCGGGGGGATCCTCACAGATACGCAGTATTTT
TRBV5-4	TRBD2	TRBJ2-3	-	CASSLPGTRYGGADTQYF	TGTGCCAGCAGCTTACCCGGGACTAGGTATGGGGGGGCAGATACGCAGTATTTT
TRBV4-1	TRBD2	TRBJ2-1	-	CASSQPGKREQHEQFF	TGCGCCAGCAGCCAACCCGGGAAGCGGGAGCAACATGAGCAGTTCTTC
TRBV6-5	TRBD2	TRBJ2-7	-	CATRRGSSYEQYF	TGTGCCACAAGACGCGGGAGCTCCTACGAGCAGTACTTC
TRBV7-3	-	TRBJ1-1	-	CASSTRLNTEAFF	TGTGCCAGCAGCACCCGATTGAACACTGAAGCTTTCTTT
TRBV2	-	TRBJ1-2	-	CASSTDNYGYTF	TGTGCCAGCAGTACAGATAACTATGGCTACACCTTC
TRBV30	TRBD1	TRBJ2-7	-	CAWSVSGQGGYEQYF	TGTGCCTGGAGTGTATCCGGACAGGGAGGCTACGAGCAGTACTTC
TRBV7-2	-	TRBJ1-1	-	CASSLGLLRAEAFF	TGTGCCAGCAGCTTAGGACTCCTAAGGGCTGAAGCTTTCTTT
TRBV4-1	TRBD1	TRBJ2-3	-	CASSQMGQGSGDTQYF	TGCGCCAGCAGCCAGATGGGACAGGGGTCGGGAGATACGCAGTATTTT
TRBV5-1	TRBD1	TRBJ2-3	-	CASSPGTGSTDTQYF	TGCGCCAGCAGTCCCGGGACAGGGAGCACAGATACGCAGTATTTT
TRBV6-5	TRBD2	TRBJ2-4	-	CASSSVSGYQYF	TGTGCCAGCAGTTCCGTTAGCGGGTACCAGTACTTC
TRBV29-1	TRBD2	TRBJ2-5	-	CSVGSRGGASETQYF	TGCAGCGTTGGTTCTCGCGGGGGGGCGTCAGAGACCCAGTACTTC
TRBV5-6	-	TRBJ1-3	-	CASSFRISGNTIYF	TGTGCCAGCAGCTTTAGGATTTCTGGAAACACCATATATTTT
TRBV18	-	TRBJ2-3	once	CASSPPGTRWPDTQYF	TGTGCCAGCTCACCACCCGGGACGAGGTGGCCAGATACGCAGTATTTT
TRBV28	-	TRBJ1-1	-	CASSFQAVNTEAFF	TGTGCCAGCAGTTTTCAAGCGGTGAACACTGAAGCTTTCTTT
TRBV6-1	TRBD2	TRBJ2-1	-	CASSEGLAAITGNEQFF	TGTGCCAGCAGTGAAGGGCTAGCGGCCATTACCGGGAATGAGCAGTTCTTC
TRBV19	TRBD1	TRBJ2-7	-	CASRRPGQGNYEQYF	TGTGCCAGTCGTAGACCGGGACAGGGGAACTACGAGCAGTACTTC
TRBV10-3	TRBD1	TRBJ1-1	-	CAISVKERDRKIANTEAFF	TGTGCCATCAGTGTAAAGGAGCGGGACAGGAAAATTGCGAACACTGAAGCTTTCTTT
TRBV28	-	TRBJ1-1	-	CASSLGFGRLEAFF	TGTGCCAGCAGTTTAGGGTTTGGCAGACTTGAAGCTTTCTTT
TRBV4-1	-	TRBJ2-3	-	CASSQVGGKSDTQYF	TGCGCCAGCAGCCAAGTCGGGGGAAAATCAGATACGCAGTATTTT
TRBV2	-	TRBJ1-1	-	CASSERALNTEAFF	TGTGCCAGCAGTGAACGGGCCCTGAACACTGAAGCTTTCTTT
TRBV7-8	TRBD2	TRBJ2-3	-	CASSSLAGGNTDTQYF	TGTGCCAGCAGCTCCTTAGCGGGGGGGAACACAGATACGCAGTATTTT
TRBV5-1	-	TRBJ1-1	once	CASSLFGTNTEAFF	TGCGCCAGCAGCTTGTTCGGGACCAACACTGAAGCTTTCTTT
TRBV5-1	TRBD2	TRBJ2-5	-	CASATGTSGREETQYF	TGCGCCAGCGCGACCGGGACTAGCGGGAGGGAGGAGACCCAGTACTTC
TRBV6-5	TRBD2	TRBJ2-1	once	CASERGGGYNEQFF	TGTGCCAGTGAGCGGGGGGGAGGATACAATGAGCAGTTCTTC
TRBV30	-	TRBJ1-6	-	CAWSVGRGASPLHF	TGTGCCTGGAGTGTCGGCAGGGGTGCATCACCCCTCCACTTT
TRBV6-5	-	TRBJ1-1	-	CASSRVLNTEAFF	TGTGCCAGCAGCCGCGTATTGAACACTGAAGCTTTCTTT